The present T cell receptor (beta chain) was sequenced within a study of cytomegalovirus exposure and HLA in healthy donors. A word on this clone: Its antigen is unidentified.

The study's findings and limits: CMV serostatus was the sole immune exposure data available.

The PCR used 60 Vbeta and 13 Jbeta primers. Here immunoSEQ multiplex PCR was the method, and the copy in TCRdb shows in-frame clones only, minus some. The sample shows roughly 200,000 clones, around 90% of them seen only once. Germline-derived CDR1 and CDR2 are MDHEN and SYDVKM. Trimming took 6 bases from V and 0 from J, leaving 11 bases between them. The CDR3 has 14 residues. The V gene is TRBV28, the J gene TRBJ1-2, with D unclear. Sequenced material: PBMCs. The TCR originated in a boy younger than 10 in good health and CMV-seronegative. The DNA of the CDR3 is TGTGCCAGCAGCCTTCCCGTTCCTAACTATGGCTACACCTTC. This translates into CASSLPVPNYGYTF.